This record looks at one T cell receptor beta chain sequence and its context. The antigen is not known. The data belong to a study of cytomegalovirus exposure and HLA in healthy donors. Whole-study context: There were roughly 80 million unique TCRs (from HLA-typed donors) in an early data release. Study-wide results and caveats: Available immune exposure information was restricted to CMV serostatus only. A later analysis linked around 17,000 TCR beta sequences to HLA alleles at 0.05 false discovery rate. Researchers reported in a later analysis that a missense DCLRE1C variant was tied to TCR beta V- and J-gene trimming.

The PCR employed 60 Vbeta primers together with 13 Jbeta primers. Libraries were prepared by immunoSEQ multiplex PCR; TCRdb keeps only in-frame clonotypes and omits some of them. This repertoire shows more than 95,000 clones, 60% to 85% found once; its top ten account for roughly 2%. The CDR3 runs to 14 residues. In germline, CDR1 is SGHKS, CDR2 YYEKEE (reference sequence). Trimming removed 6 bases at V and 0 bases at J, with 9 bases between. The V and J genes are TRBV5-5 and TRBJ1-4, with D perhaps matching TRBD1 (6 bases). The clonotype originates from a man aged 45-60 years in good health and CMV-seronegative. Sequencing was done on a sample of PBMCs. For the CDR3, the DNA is TGTGCCAGCACGGACAGAACAACTAATGAAAAACTGTTTTTT. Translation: CASTDRTTNEKLFF. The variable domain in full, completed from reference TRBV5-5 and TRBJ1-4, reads DAGVTQSPTHLIKTRGQQVTLRCSPISGHKSVSWYQQVLGQGPQFIFQYYEKEERGRGNFPDRFSARQFPNYSSELNVNALLLGDSALYLCASTDRTTNEKLFFGSGTQLSVL.